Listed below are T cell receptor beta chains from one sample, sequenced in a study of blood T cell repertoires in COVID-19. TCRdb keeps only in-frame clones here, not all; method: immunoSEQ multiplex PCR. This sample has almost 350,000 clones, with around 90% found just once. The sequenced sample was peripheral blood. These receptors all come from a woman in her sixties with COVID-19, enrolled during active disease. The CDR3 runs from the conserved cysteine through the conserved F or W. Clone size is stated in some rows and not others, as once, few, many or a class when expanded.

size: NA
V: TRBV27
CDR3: CASSLEGIRNSPLHF

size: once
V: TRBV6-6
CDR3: CASSYGRSSYEQYF

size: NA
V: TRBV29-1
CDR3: CSVVSGGAYEQYF

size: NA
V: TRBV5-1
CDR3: CASSGTGYTYEQYF

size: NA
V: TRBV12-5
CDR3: CASGFHLAETQYF

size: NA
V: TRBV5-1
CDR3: CASSLGVLGEKLFF

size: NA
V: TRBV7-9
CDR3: CASSLEGQGGAFF

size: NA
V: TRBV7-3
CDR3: CASSSTLATTDTQYF

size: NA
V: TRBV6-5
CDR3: CASSPTDDSGYTF

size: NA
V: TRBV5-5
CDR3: CASSGTSPEPDTQYF

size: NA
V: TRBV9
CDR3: CASSVASGYNEQFF

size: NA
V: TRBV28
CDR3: CASTRRAGEKLFF

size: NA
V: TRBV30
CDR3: CAWSSPDSPRGTEAFF

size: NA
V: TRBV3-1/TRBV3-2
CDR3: CASSQGGPGWEQYF

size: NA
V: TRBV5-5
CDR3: CASSLAQGQLNYGYTF

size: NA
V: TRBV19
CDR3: CASSLDGTINTEAFF

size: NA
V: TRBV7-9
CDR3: CASSPSQTQYF